These 27 T cell receptor beta chains were all obtained from the same sample, sequenced in a study of blood T cell repertoires in COVID-19. TCRdb keeps only in-frame clones here, not all; method: immunoSEQ multiplex PCR. The sample has 200,000 to 300,000 clones; 65% to 90% are singletons. Source material: peripheral blood. These receptors all stem from a woman in her seventies with acute or convalescent COVID-19.

J is TRBJ1-1 and V is TRBV10-3, with 10 positions matching TRBD1. V was clipped by 5 bases and J by 7 bases; unmatched bases: 10. The CDR3 has 15 residues. Germline V CDR1 and CDR2: ENHRY, SYGVKD. The CDR3, as DNA: TGTGCCATCAGTAAAGGGGACAGGGGCGATAATGAAGCTTTCTTT. Protein sequence: CAISKGDRGDNEAFF.

In regard to this clone: No DNA is shown, since the ends of the CDR3 on it are uncertain; the CDR3 is the one TCRdb lists. This chain connects TRBV7-9 to TRBJ1-2; TRBD1, the table's D call, was not compared with the DNA. Germline-derived CDR1 and CDR2 are SEHNR and FQNEAQ (reference sequence). The CDR3 is 14 residues long, ends included. CDR3 sequence: CASSLAFGTGSTTF.

This chain joins TRBV4-2 and TRBJ2-6; 9 bases agree with TRBD1. The CDR3 consists of 20 residues. The junction had 10 bases not matched to a gene; V was cut back by 1 base and J by 0 bases. Germline V gene sequence: CDR1 LGHNA, CDR2 YNFKEQ. CDR3 nucleotide sequence: TGTGCCAGCAGCCAAGCGAAAACAGGGGGCTTAGGCTCTGGGGCCAACGTCCTGACTTTC. It yields the protein CASSQAKTGGLGSGANVLTF.

This chain uses TRBV14 with TRBJ2-5; 13 bases line up with TRBD2. V shed 2 bases, J shed 2 bases, and the junction held 2 bases outside the gene matches. The CDR3 totals 16 residues. Looked up from germline, CDR1 is SGHDN and CDR2 is FVKESK. The CDR3 sequence is CASSQLGLAGQETQYF. The DNA for the CDR3 is TGTGCCAGCAGCCAACTGGGACTAGCGGGGCAAGAGACCCAGTACTTC.

The rearrangement links TRBV10-2 to TRBJ2-3; TRBD1 matches 8 bases. The CDR3 contains 15 residues. CDR1 and CDR2 from the germline V gene are WSHSY and SAAADI. V lost 8 bases to trimming and J lost 0 bases; unmatched junction nucleotides: 7. In nucleotides, the CDR3 is TGCGCCAGCGGAGGACAGGGCAAGAGCACAGATACGCAGTATTTT. Encoded protein: CASGGQGKSTDTQYF.

The chain is built from TRBV15 and TRBJ1-4; D might be TRBD1 (5 bases). The CDR3 has 15 residues. CDR1 is LNHNV, CDR2 YYDKDF, per germline (reference sequence). Trimming removed 5 bases from V and 8 bases from J, with 18 bases in between. Here the CDR3 DNA reads TGTGCCACCAGCCTTGGAGGAGGGAGGGGCGAAAAACTGTTTTTT. Translation gives CATSLGGGRGEKLFF.

The genes are TRBV13 and TRBJ1-2; D not certain. V was shortened by 4 bases and J by 2 bases, with 11 bases between the two germline ends. The germline V gene has CDR1 PRHDT and CDR2 FYEKMQ (reference sequence). The CDR3 has 14 amino acids. CDR3 loop: CASSWRGKNYGYTF. CDR3 nucleotides: TGTGCCAGCAGCTGGCGAGGGAAGAACTATGGCTACACCTTC.

This rearrangement joins TRBV4-3 to TRBJ2-5; 8 nucleotides agree with TRBD2. After removal of 3 bases from V and 4 bases from J, the junction contained 4 bases not matched to a gene. CDR1 and CDR2 (germline): LGHNA, YSLEER. The CDR3 is 14 amino acids. The CDR3 nucleotides are TGCGCCAGCAGCCAGGGACTAGTGTTAGAGACCCAGTACTTC. This translates into CASSQGLVLETQYF.

The chain recombines TRBV27 with TRBJ1-1; 9 bases are a match to TRBD1. V lost 6 bases and J lost 0; bases outside the gene matches: 5. The germline gives CDR1 MNHEY, CDR2 SMNVEV (reference sequence). CDR3 length: 15 amino acids. CDR3 region: CASRRTGALNTEAFF. The DNA of the CDR3 is TGTGCCAGCAGAAGGACAGGGGCCTTGAACACTGAAGCTTTCTTT.

This sequence joins TRBV5-1 and TRBJ1-4, with 9 bases fitting TRBD1. From germline, CDR1 is SGHRS and CDR2 YFSETQ. Trimming removed 4 bases from V and 7 bases from J; junction bases left unmatched: 17. The CDR3 runs to 18 residues. CDR3 region: CASSPGTGRAIYGEKLFF. CDR3 nucleotide sequence: TGCGCCAGCAGCCCTGGGACAGGGCGCGCTATCTATGGTGAAAAACTGTTTTTT.

The CDR3 loop reads CASSEGLVNYEQFF. The DNA for the CDR3 is TGTGCCAGCAGCGAGGGACTAGTGAACTATGAGCAGTTCTTC. The chain combines TRBV9 with TRBJ2-1, with TRBD2 matching 8 bases. Trimming removed 3 bases from V and 8 bases from J; junction bases left unmatched: 7. CDR1 and CDR2 from the germline V gene are SGDLS and YYNGEE. The CDR3 totals 14 residues.

This chain uses TRBV29-1 with TRBJ1-6; TRBD1 matches at 7 bases. Germline trimming cut 4 bases from V and 7 bases from J; bases unmatched to any gene: 4. This CDR3 has 13 amino acids. CDR1 is SQVTM and CDR2 is ANQGSEA in the germline V gene. Written as DNA, the CDR3 is TGCAGCGTTGGACAGGGTACGAATTCACCCCTCCACTTT. Its translation: CSVGQGTNSPLHF.

This clone was detected only a few times. The chain joins TRBV7-9 to TRBJ1-4; 10 bases are shared with TRBD1. Germline-derived CDR1 and CDR2 are SEHNR and FQNEAQ (reference sequence). V gave up 6 bases and J gave up 8 bases; unmatched junction bases: 12. The CDR3 totals 16 residues. This CDR3 is CASRQDRGRIGEKLFF. Written as DNA, the CDR3 is TGTGCCAGCAGGCAAGACAGGGGGCGCATAGGCGAAAAACTGTTTTTT.

The V gene is TRBV5-4, the J gene TRBJ1-5, with D perhaps matching TRBD1 (5 bases). The CDR3 consists of 16 residues. Germline CDR1 is SGHNT and CDR2 is YYREEE (reference sequence). V lost 3 bases and J 0 bases, leaving 13 bases between the germline ends. This chain's CDR3 is CASSSGGGTSNQPQHF. Here the CDR3 DNA reads TGTGCCAGCAGCTCCGGCGGGGGTACTAGCAATCAGCCCCAGCATTTT. Full variable domain (remainder filled in from reference TRBV5-4 and TRBJ1-5): ETGVTQSPTHLIKTRGQQVTLRCSSQSGHNTVSWYQQALGQGPQFIFQYYREEENGRGNFPPRFSGLQFPNYSSELNVNALELDDSALYLCASSSGGGTSNQPQHFGDGTRLSIL.

The chain recombines TRBV14 with TRBJ2-2; a weak D match, TRBD2 (6 bases). Trimming removed 1 base at V and 6 bases at J, with 12 bases between. Germline values: CDR1 SGHDN, CDR2 FVKESK. The CDR3 has 15 amino acids. The CDR3: CASSQGVQRAGELFF. CDR3 in DNA: TGTGCCAGCAGCCAAGGAGTACAGCGGGCCGGGGAGCTGTTTTTT.

The chain combines TRBV29-1 with TRBJ1-2; the D gene is possibly TRBD1 (5 bases). V lost 2 bases, J lost 8 bases, and 12 bases lay in between. The length of the CDR3 is 12 residues. Per germline, CDR1 SQVTM and CDR2 ANQGSEA. CDR3 loop: CSVEIQGGGYTF. The CDR3 DNA is TGCAGCGTTGAAATCCAGGGTGGGGGCTACACCTTC.

The chain employs TRBV19 and TRBJ1-1; a weak D match, TRBD1 (5 bases). V was trimmed by 5 bases and J by 5 bases, leaving 15 bases between them. CDR3 length: 14 residues. Germline V gene sequence: CDR1 LNHDA, CDR2 SQIVND (reference sequence). CDR3 sequence: CASSPQGAGTEAFF. CDR3 DNA sequence: TGTGCCAGTAGTCCCCAAGGGGCGGGAACTGAAGCTTTCTTT.

J is TRBJ1-2 and V is TRBV15; D is unresolved. Germline CDR1 is LNHNV and CDR2 is YYDKDF (reference sequence). The CDR3 is made up of 13 amino acids. Between the trimmed V and J ends, which lost 0 bases and 2 bases, there was a span of 4 bases. The CDR3 nucleotides read TGTGCCACCAGCAGAGATCTGAACTATGGCTACACCTTC. Encoded protein: CATSRDLNYGYTF.

This chain links TRBV5-1 with TRBJ2-5; perhaps TRBD2 as D (5 bases). Trimming took 4 bases from V and 5 from J, leaving 18 bases between them. The length of the CDR3 is 15 residues. Germline values: CDR1 SGHRS, CDR2 YFSETQ. The CDR3 coding sequence is TGCGCCAGCAGCCCAGCGTCGGGATCGCGGGAGACCCAGTACTTC. It yields the protein CASSPASGSRETQYF.

The chain employs TRBV18 and TRBJ1-5; TRBD1 aligns across 7 bases. Trimming cost V 4 bases and J 3 bases; bases outside gene matches: 6. Germline V gene sequence: CDR1 KGHSH, CDR2 LQKENI. The CDR3 sequence is 15 residues long. In DNA form, the CDR3 reads TGTGCCAGCTCACGAACGGGACAGCCCAATCAGCCCCAGCATTTT. Translation: CASSRTGQPNQPQHF. Full variable domain (rest looked up from reference TRBV18 and TRBJ1-5): NAGVMQNPRHLVRRRGQEARLRCSPMKGHSHVYWYRQLPEEGLKFMVYLQKENIIDESGMPKERFSAEFPKEGPSILRIQQVVRGDSAAYFCASSRTGQPNQPQHFGDGTRLSIL.

For this clone: The sample holds other DNA sequences that translate to the same CDR3. This sequence joins TRBV7-8 and TRBJ1-2; D may be TRBD1 (5 bases). The CDR3 has 13 amino acids. V dropped 1 base and J dropped 4 bases, with 7 bases sitting between them. Per the germline V gene, CDR1 is SGHVS and CDR2 is FQNEAQ. CDR3 protein: CASSLVQGYGYTF. CDR3 sequence (DNA): TGTGCCAGCAGCTTAGTTCAGGGCTATGGCTACACCTTC.

This clone was observed once. The J gene is TRBJ2-3, the V gene TRBV10-1; TRBD1 is a possible D gene (5 bases). CDR1 is WNHNN and CDR2 is SYGVQD in the germline V gene (reference sequence). The V gene lost 5 bases and the J gene lost 4 bases, with 10 bases spanning the gap. There are 13 residues in the CDR3. The CDR3 coding sequence is TGCGCCAGCAGTTTTCAGGGATCAGATACGCAGTATTTT. Amino acids: CASSFQGSDTQYF.

This chain links TRBV7-9 with TRBJ2-5; D remains ambiguous. This CDR3 comprises 14 residues. V was pared by 1 base and J by 0 bases, with 6 bases between. The germline CDR1 and CDR2 sequences are SEHNR and FQNEAQ (reference sequence). The CDR3 sequence is CASSLVRNQETQYF. The CDR3 DNA reads as TGTGCCAGCAGCTTAGTGCGCAACCAAGAGACCCAGTACTTC.

The V and J genes are TRBV6-5 and TRBJ1-1; D gene ambiguous. The V and J ends lost 5 bases and 2 bases respectively, with 9 bases between them. This CDR3 has 13 amino acids. Germline CDR1 MNHEY, CDR2 SVGAGI. The CDR3 loop reads CASSTDLNTEAFF. The CDR3 DNA reads TGTGCCAGCAGTACCGATCTAAACACTGAAGCTTTCTTT.

The V and J genes are TRBV28 and TRBJ1-3, with D unresolved. Germline-derived CDR1 and CDR2 are MDHEN and SYDVKM. This CDR3 is 18 amino acids long. Trimming pared 7 bases from V and 0 bases from J, leaving 22 bases between. The CDR3 DNA sequence: TGTGCCAGCAAGGAGGAGACACACTATATAAGCTCTGGAAACACCATATATTTT. Its translation: CASKEETHYISSGNTIYF.

As to this clone: A junction boundary mismatches the germline segment, possibly from a read error. The chain joins TRBV7-9 to TRBJ1-2; 7 nucleotides line up with TRBD1. CDR3 length: 12 residues. Per germline, CDR1 SEHNR and CDR2 FQNEAQ (reference sequence). The CDR3 sequence is CASSRDRDGYTF. CDR3 in DNA: TGCGCCAGCAGCCGGGACAGAGATGGCTACACCTTC. Variable domain in full (rest from reference TRBV7-9 and TRBJ1-2): DTGVSQNPRHKITKRGQNVTFRCDPISEHNRLYWYRQTLGQGPEFLTYFQNEAQLEKSRLLSDRFSAERPKGSFSTLEIQRTEQGDSAMYLCASSRDRDGYTFGSGTRLTVV.

This chain links TRBV4-3 with TRBJ1-2; 9 bases line up with TRBD1. J lost 6 bases, V lost 4 bases, and 9 bases had no gene match. The germline V gene encodes CDR1 LGHNA and CDR2 YSLEER. The CDR3 length is 15 residues. The CDR3 DNA follows: TGCGCCAGCAGCCTCATCCGGGACAGGGAGAATGGCTACACCTTC. This encodes CASSLIRDRENGYTF.